The source of this T cell receptor beta chain is a study of blood T cell repertoires in COVID-19. About the research overall: Nucleic acid was either cDNA or gDNA, and it came from T cells, B-cell-depleted T cells, or PBMCs.

In this sample, this clone turned up a few times. Sequencing used immunoSEQ multiplex PCR; TCRdb keeps in-frame clones, though not all of them. The top ten clones hold 15% to 20% of a sample with approximately 120,000 clones, 75% to 90% of them seen once. CDR3 length: 17 amino acids. Looked up from germline, CDR1 is LNHDA and CDR2 is SQIVND (reference sequence). Losses at the gene ends were 4 bases for V and 7 bases for J; bases not matched to a gene: 12. This clonotype originated in an older woman with acute or convalescent COVID-19. V and J are TRBV19 and TRBJ2-2; 10 positions agree with TRBD1. Specimen: peripheral blood. The CDR3 reads CASSRPTGGRRIGELFF. DNA of the CDR3: TGTGCCAGTAGTAGACCGACAGGGGGCCGTAGAATCGGGGAGCTGTTTTTT.